The next 9 T cell receptor beta chains were all read from a single sample in a study of human T cells and chemical hapten exposure. Via MiXCR, TCRdb re-called the RACE reads, giving one row per CDR3 protein. This table has 40,000 to 60,000 distinct CDR3 sequences, 9.3% appearing once. The time point denotes: patch test 1, 2 weeks after DPC sensitization. The sample's treatment: therapeutic diphenylcyclopropenone sensitization with weekly scalp DPC. The source material was whole blood, sampled in connection with sensitization to the hapten diphenylcyclopropenone (DPC). The receptors stem from a woman in her 50s with alopecia areata. Some clones in this sample may be carry-over from other donors' samples.

The chain joins TRBV12-3 or TRBV12-4 to TRBJ1-1; 8 bases align to TRBD1. V shed 8 bases and J 7 bases; nucleotides not matched to a gene: 9. The CDR3 is 13 residues long. The CDR3 region is CASGRDRMLEAFF. CDR3 nucleotides: TGTGCCAGCGGGCGGGACAGGATGCTTGAAGCTTTCTTT.

This clonotype was detected ten times or more. V is TRBV12-3 or TRBV12-4 and J is TRBJ1-1; D is unclear. This CDR3 has 14 residues. The V end lost 8 bases, the J end lost 3 bases, and 16 bases lay between the germline ends. The CDR3 protein is CASGGDREYTEAFF. The DNA of the CDR3 is TGTGCCAGCGGCGGGGATCGGGAGTACACTGAAGCTTTCTTT.

About this clonotype: A much larger clone differs from this one at a single base, so this may be a read error. For the CDR3, the DNA is TGCAGTGCTAGAACGGGCGGAAGGGGGGATGAGCAGTTCTTC. Amino acids: CSARTGGRGDEQFF. This sequence joins TRBV20-1 and TRBJ2-1, with D perhaps given as TRBD1 or TRBD2 (6 bases each). Per the germline V gene, CDR1 is DFQATT and CDR2 is SNEGSKA (reference sequence). V lost 2 bases to trimming and J lost 8 bases, with 16 bases between them. The CDR3 sequence is 14 residues long.

This clonotype was recorded many times. The chain combines TRBV2 with TRBJ2-1; 12 positions match TRBD2. This CDR3 has 15 residues. V lost 4 bases to trimming and J lost 5 bases; unmatched junction nucleotides: 3. Germline CDR1 and CDR2: SNHLY and FYNNEI. The CDR3 coding sequence is TGTGCCAGCAGTGTTAGGACTAGCGGGAACAATGAGCAGTTCTTC. Its protein is CASSVRTSGNNEQFF.

The sample holds many counts of this clonotype. The chain is built from TRBV14 and TRBJ2-7; 9 nucleotides agree with TRBD1. V was clipped by 4 bases and J by 4 bases; unmatched bases: 8. The V gene's germline CDR1 is SGHDN and CDR2 FVKESK. The CDR3 extends over 15 amino acids. The CDR3 DNA reads as TGTGCCAGCAGCCGCAGCCCGGGACAGGGATACGAGCAGTACTTC. Translation gives CASSRSPGQGYEQYF. The entire variable domain, with the rest obtained from reference TRBV14 and TRBJ2-7, is as follows: EAGVTQFPSHSVIEKGQTVTLRCDPISGHDNLYWYRRVMGKEIKFLLHFVKESKQDESGMPNNRFLAERTGGTYSTLKVQPAELEDSGVYFCASSRSPGQGYEQYFGPGTRLTVT.

This clonotype has ten or more counts. V gene TRBV12-3 or TRBV12-4 combines with J gene TRBJ2-1; a possible D gene is TRBD2 (6 bases). The CDR3 covers 17 residues. V dropped 5 bases and J dropped 5 bases, with 22 bases sitting between them. CDR3 protein: CASSPRIGRGTDNEQFF. CDR3 nucleotide sequence: TGTGCCAGCAGTCCCCGAATCGGGAGAGGGACGGACAATGAGCAGTTCTTC.

This clonotype was observed a few times. The gene calls are TRBV3-1 and TRBJ1-1; D unclear. Trimming stripped 6 bases from V and 4 bases from J, with 12 bases between. Germline CDR1 reads LGHDT; CDR2 reads YNNKEL (reference sequence). CDR3 length: 13 amino acids. The CDR3 loop reads CASRHEVGTEAFF. The CDR3 DNA follows: TGTGCCAGCAGGCACGAGGTGGGCACTGAAGCTTTCTTT.

This clonotype was counted a few times. The chain has TRBV16 and TRBJ1-1; 7 nucleotides agree with TRBD1. The germline gives CDR1 KGHSY, CDR2 FQNENV. CDR3 length equals 15 residues. The trim removed 0 bases at V and 1 base at J, leaving 2 bases unmatched. The chain's CDR3 is CASSQSGGWNTEAFF. The CDR3 nucleotides are TGTGCCAGCAGCCAATCAGGGGGCTGGAACACTGAAGCTTTCTTT.

This clonotype was found many times. V usage is TRBV7-2 and J usage is TRBJ2-6; 7 bases match TRBD1. Germline CDR1 and CDR2: SGHTA and FQGNSA. V lost 2 bases, J lost 0 bases, and 10 bases stayed unmatched. The CDR3 totals 19 residues. CDR3 residues: CASSLNRGDGSSGANVLTF. Written as DNA, the CDR3 is TGTGCCAGCAGCTTAAACAGGGGAGACGGTAGCTCTGGGGCCAACGTCCTGACTTTC.